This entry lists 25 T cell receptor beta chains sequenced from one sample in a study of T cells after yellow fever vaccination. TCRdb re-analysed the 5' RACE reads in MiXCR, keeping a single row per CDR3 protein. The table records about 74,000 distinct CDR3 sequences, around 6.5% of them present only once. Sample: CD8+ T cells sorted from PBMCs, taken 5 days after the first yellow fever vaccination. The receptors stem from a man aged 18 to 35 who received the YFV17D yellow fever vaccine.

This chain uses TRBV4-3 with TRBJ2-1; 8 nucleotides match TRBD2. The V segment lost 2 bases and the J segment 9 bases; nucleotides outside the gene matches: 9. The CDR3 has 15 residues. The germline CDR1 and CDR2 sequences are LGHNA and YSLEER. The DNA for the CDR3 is TGCGCCAGCAGCCAAATCGCGACTAGCGTGGTTGAGCAGTTCTTC. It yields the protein CASSQIATSVVEQFF.

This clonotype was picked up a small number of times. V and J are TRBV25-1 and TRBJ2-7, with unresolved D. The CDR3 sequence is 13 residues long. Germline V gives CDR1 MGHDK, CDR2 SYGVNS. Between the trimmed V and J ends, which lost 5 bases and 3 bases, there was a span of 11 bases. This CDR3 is CASSLGLRYEQYF. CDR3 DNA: TGTGCCAGCAGTTTGGGGTTACGCTACGAGCAGTACTTC.

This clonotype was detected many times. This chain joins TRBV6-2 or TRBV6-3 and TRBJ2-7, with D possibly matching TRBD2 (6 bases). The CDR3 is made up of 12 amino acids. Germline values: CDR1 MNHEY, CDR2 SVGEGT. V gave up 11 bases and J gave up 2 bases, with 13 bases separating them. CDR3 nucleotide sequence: TGTGCCGGAGGTCCGGGAGCCTACGAGCAGTACTTC. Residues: CAGGPGAYEQYF.

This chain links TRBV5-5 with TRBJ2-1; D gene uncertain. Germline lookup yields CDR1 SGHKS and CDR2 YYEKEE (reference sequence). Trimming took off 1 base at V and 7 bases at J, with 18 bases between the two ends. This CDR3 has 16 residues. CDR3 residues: CASSLLLVAQWNEQFF. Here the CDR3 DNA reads TGTGCCAGCAGCTTGCTTCTGGTGGCCCAGTGGAATGAGCAGTTCTTC.

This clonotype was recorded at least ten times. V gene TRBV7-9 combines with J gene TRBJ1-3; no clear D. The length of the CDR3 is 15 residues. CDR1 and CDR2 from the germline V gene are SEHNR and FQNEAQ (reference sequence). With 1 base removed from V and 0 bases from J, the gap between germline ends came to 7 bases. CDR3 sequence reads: CASSLGALSGNTIYF. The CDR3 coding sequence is TGTGCCAGCAGCTTAGGCGCACTCTCTGGAAACACCATATATTTT.

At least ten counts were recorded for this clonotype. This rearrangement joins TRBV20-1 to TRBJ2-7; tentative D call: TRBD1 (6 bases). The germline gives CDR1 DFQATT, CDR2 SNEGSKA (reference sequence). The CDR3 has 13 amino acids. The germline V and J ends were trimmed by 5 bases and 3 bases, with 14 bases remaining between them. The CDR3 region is CSALRTDFYEQYV. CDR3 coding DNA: TGCAGTGCTCTTAGGACAGATTTCTACGAGCAGTACGTC.

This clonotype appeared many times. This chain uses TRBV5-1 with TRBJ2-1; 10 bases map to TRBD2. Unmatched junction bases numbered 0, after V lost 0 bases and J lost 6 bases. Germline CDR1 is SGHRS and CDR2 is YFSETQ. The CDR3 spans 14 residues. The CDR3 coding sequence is TGCGCCAGCAGCTTGGGACTAGCGGGCAATGAGCAGTTCTTC. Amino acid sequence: CASSLGLAGNEQFF.

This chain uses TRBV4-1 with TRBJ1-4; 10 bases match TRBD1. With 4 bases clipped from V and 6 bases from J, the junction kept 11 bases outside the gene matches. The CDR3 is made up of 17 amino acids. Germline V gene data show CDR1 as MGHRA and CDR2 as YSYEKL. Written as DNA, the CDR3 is TGCGCCAGCAGCCTCCACCCGATCGGGACAGGGGATGAAAAACTGTTTTTT. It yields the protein CASSLHPIGTGDEKLFF.

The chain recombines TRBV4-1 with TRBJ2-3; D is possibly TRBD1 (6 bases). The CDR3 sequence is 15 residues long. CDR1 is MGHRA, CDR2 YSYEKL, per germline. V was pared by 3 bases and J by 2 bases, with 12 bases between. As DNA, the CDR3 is TGCGCCAGCAGCCAGGACAGCCGCTCCACAGATACGCAGTATTTT. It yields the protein CASSQDSRSTDTQYF.

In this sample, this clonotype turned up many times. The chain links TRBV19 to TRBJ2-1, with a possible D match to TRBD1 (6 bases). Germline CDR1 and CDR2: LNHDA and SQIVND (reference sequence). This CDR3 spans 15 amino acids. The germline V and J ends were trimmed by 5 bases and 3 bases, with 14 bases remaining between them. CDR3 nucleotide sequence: TGTGCCAGTAGTGCCACATCAGGGGACTACAATGAGCAGTTCTTC. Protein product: CASSATSGDYNEQFF.

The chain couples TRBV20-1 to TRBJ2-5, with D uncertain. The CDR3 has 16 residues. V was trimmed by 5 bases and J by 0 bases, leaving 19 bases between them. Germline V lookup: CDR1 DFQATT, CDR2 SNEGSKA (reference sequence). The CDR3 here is CSAAPDLRHYQETQYF. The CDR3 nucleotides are TGCAGTGCTGCCCCTGACTTACGACATTACCAAGAGACCCAGTACTTC.

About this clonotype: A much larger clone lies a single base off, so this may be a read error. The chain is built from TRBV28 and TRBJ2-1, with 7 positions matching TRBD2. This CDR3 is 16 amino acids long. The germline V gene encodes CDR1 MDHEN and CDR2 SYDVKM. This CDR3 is CASSLMASGFYNKQFF. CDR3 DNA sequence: TGTGCCAGCAGTTTAATGGCTAGCGGCTTCTACAATAAGCAGTTCTTC.

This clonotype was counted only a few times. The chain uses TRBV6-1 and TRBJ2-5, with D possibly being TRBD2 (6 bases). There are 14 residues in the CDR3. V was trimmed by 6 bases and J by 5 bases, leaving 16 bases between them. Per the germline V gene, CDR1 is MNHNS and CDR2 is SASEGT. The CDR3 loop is CASRGGPGMETQYF. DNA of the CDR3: TGTGCCAGCAGGGGGGGTCCGGGGATGGAGACCCAGTACTTC.

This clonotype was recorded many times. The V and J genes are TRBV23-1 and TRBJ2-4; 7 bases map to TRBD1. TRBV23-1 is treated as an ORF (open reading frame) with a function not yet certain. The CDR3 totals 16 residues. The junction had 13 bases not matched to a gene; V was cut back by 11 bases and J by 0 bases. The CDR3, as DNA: TGCGCCGGCGGACAGGACTGCGACCTAGCCAAAAACATTCAGTACTTC. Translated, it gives CAGGQDCDLAKNIQYF.

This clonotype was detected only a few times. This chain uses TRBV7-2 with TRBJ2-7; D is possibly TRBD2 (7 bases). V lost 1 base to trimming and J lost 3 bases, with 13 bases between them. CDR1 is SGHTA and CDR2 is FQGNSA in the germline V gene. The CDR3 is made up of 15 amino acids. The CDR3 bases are TGTGCCAGCAGCTTAGTGGCAGGGGAGGGCTACGAGCAGTACTTC. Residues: CASSLVAGEGYEQYF.

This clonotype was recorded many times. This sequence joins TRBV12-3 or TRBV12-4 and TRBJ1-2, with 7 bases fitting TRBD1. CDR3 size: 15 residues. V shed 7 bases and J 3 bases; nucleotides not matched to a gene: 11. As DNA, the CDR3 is TGTGCCAGCACAGGGGGGGCAGGCTGGGACTATGGCTACACCTTC. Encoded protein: CASTGGAGWDYGYTF.

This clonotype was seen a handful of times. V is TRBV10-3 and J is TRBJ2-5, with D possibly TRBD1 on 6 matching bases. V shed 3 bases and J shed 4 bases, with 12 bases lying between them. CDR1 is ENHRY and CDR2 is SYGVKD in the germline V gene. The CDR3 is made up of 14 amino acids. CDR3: CAISDVGAVETQYF. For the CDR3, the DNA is TGTGCCATCAGTGACGTGGGGGCTGTAGAGACCCAGTACTTC.

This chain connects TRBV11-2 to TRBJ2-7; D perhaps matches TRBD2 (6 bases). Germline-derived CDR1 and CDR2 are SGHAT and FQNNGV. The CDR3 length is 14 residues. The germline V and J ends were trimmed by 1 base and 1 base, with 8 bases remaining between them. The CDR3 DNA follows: TGTGCCAGCAGCTTAGTAGGGACTTCCTACGAGCAGTACTTC. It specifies CASSLVGTSYEQYF.

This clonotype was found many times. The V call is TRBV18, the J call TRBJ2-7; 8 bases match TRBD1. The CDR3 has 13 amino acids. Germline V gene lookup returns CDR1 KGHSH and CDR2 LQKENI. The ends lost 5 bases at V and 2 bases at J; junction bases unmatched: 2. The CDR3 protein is CASSSDRAYEQYF. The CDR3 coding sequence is TGTGCCAGCTCATCGGACAGGGCCTACGAGCAGTACTTC. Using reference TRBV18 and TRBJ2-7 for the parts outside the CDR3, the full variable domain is NAGVMQNPRHLVRRRGQEARLRCSPMKGHSHVYWYRQLPEEGLKFMVYLQKENIIDESGMPKERFSAEFPKEGPSILRIQQVVRGDSAAYFCASSSDRAYEQYFGPGTRLTVT.

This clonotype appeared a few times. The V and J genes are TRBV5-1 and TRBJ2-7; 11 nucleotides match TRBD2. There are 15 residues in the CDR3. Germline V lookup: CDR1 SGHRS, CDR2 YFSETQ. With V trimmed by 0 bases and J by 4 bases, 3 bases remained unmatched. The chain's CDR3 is CASSLGLAGRYEQYV. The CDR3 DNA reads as TGCGCCAGCAGCTTGGGACTAGCGGGACGTTACGAGCAGTACGTC.

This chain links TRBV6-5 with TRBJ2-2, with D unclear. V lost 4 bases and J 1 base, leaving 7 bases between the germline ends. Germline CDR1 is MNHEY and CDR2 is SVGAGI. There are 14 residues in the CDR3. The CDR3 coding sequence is TGTGCCAGCAGTTCCACTCAGAACACCGGGGAGCTGTTTTTT. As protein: CASSSTQNTGELFF.

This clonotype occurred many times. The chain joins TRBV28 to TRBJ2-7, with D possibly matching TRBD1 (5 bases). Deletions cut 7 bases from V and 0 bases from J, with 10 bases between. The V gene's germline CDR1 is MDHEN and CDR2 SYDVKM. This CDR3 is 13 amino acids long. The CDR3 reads CASKQASSYEQYF. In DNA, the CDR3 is TGTGCCAGCAAACAGGCCAGCTCCTACGAGCAGTACTTC.

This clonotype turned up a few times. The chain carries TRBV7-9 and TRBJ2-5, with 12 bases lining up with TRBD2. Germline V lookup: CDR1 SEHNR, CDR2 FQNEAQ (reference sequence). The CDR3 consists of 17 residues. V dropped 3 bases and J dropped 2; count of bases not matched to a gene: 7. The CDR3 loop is CASSFPTSGGLQETQYF. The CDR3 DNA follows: TGTGCCAGCAGCTTTCCGACTAGCGGGGGTCTACAAGAGACCCAGTACTTC. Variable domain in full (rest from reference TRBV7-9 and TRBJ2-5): DTGVSQNPRHKITKRGQNVTFRCDPISEHNRLYWYRQTLGQGPEFLTYFQNEAQLEKSRLLSDRFSAERPKGSFSTLEIQRTEQGDSAMYLCASSFPTSGGLQETQYFGPGTRLLVL.

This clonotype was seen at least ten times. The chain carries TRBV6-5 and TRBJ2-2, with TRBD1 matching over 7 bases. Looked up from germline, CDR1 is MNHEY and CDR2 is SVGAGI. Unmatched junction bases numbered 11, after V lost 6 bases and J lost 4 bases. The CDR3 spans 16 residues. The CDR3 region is CASSPDPSGGTGELFF. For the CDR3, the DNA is TGTGCCAGCAGCCCGGACCCCTCAGGGGGCACCGGGGAGCTGTTTTTT.

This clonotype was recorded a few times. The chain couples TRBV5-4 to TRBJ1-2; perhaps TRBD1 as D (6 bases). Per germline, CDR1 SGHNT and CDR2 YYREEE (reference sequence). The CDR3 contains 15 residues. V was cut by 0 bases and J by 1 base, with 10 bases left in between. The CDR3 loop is CASSLGQEVNYGYTF. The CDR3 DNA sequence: TGTGCCAGCAGCTTGGGACAGGAAGTTAACTATGGCTACACCTTC.